This T cell receptor beta chain appears in the sequencing data of a study of identical twins. TCRdb itself ran the 5' RACE reads through MiXCR, one entry per CDR3 protein. The table includes more than 600,000 distinct CDR3 sequences, 15% to 20% detected once. Regarding this clonotype: Its antigen is currently unknown.

Broader study findings: Compared with unrelated sharing, twin-shared out-of-frame alpha sequences had more low-probability sequences.

The ends were cut back, 6 bases at V and 0 bases at J, with 15 bases in the middle. The CDR3 is made up of 15 amino acids. The V gene's germline CDR1 is MNHEY and CDR2 SMNVEV (reference sequence). These data are also associated with another study on T cells expressing NK-cell markers. From that report: NKG2C+ dominant clonotype frequencies in six donors were roughly 1.0-7.5% of CD8+ T cells.

This rearrangement joins TRBV27 to TRBJ2-7, with D perhaps TRBD1 or TRBD2 (6 bases each). The TCR originated in a woman under 30 in good health. Sequenced sample: PBMCs. Written as DNA, the CDR3 is TGTGCCAGCAGACAGAAGGGGGGCCACTCCTACGAGCAGTACTTC. Protein: CASRQKGGHSYEQYF.